One and the same sample provided the 9 T cell receptor beta chains below, sequenced in a study of identical twins (dated by TCRdb to about 2016). To prepare the library, 5' RACE was applied. The listed sequencing device is Illumina HiSeq 2000. TCRdb applied fastp at Q25 and MiXCR to the public reads, then kept only in-frame beta chains. A single entry per CDR3 protein holds the most common genes and DNA from its merged rows. The sample table records just over 350 distinct CDR3 sequences; 70% to 90% of these occur just once. The top ten clonotypes cover around 47% of the sample. Sequencing used memory (CD45RO+) T cells sorted from blood. The cell subset or site tag for this specimen amounts to: CD45RO+ enriched T cells. The source of these receptors is a young woman in good health. This table probably holds off-target reads from a library built for another chain.

This chain joins TRBV6-5 and TRBJ1-1; possibly TRBD1 for D (5 bases). The V and J ends lost 2 bases and 1 base respectively, with 11 bases between them. The CDR3 is 15 amino acids. The germline CDR1 and CDR2 sequences are MNHEY and SVGAGI. Written as DNA, the CDR3 is TGTGCCAGCAGTTACGATGGACATAAGAACACTGAAGCTTTCTTT. Translating it yields CASSYDGHKNTEAFF.

Only a few counts were recorded for this clonotype. The chain uses TRBV11-2 and TRBJ2-2; 8 bases are shared with TRBD1. The CDR3 length is 17 residues. V was pared by 3 bases and J by 5 bases, with 11 bases of the junction left unmatched. The germline CDR1 and CDR2 sequences are SGHAT and FQNNGV. DNA of the CDR3: TGTGCCAGCAGCTTGCGGGACAGGAGGGGTATAACCGGGGAGCTGTTTTTT. This translates into CASSLRDRRGITGELFF.

The chain links TRBV29-1 to TRBJ2-1; tentative D call: TRBD1 (5 bases). Trimming took off 3 bases at V and 9 bases at J, with 12 bases between the two ends. Germline V gene data show CDR1 as SQVTM and CDR2 as ANQGSEA. The CDR3 totals 12 residues. CDR3 residues: CSVDVARAEQFF. The DNA for the CDR3 is TGCAGCGTTGATGTTGCCAGGGCTGAGCAGTTCTTC.

The V call is TRBV29-1, the J call TRBJ2-7; no clear D gene. The V and J ends lost 1 base and 1 base respectively, with 5 bases between them. Per germline, CDR1 SQVTM and CDR2 ANQGSEA. The CDR3 is 12 amino acids. This CDR3 reads CSVEGRSYEQYF. The CDR3 DNA reads as TGCAGCGTTGAAGGCCGGTCCTACGAGCAGTACTTC.

This clonotype was detected a few times. This sequence joins TRBV6-1 and TRBJ2-7; no clear D gene. The CDR3 has 12 residues. Trimming shortened V by 6 bases and J by 3 bases, and 9 bases separated the two germline ends. From germline, CDR1 is MNHNS and CDR2 SASEGT. The CDR3 DNA is TGTGCCAGCAGCAACCTCCTCTACGAGCAGTACTTC. Its protein is CASSNLLYEQYF.

V usage is TRBV6-2 or TRBV6-3 and J usage is TRBJ2-3; D remains ambiguous. The V gene's germline CDR1 is MNHEY and CDR2 SVGEGT. The CDR3 runs to 12 residues. Trimming left V 2 bases short and J 4 bases short, with 4 bases between. CDR3 nucleotide sequence: TGTGCCAGCAGTTACCCACCAGATACGCAGTATTTT. It yields the protein CASSYPPDTQYF.

In this sample, this clonotype is hyperexpanded. This chain links TRBV6-5 with TRBJ1-1; the D is unclear. CDR1 and CDR2 from the germline V gene are MNHEY and SVGAGI. V lost 2 bases and J 0 bases, leaving 13 bases between the germline ends. CDR3 length: 16 residues. The CDR3 region has the DNA TGTGCCAGCAGTTACAGAGCAGGAGTTATGAACACTGAAGCTTTCTTT. This translates into CASSYRAGVMNTEAFF.

The J gene is TRBJ2-7, the V gene TRBV28, with D uncertain. The CDR3 consists of 11 residues. V lost 10 bases to trimming and J lost 4 bases, with 11 bases between them. Looked up from germline, CDR1 is MDHEN and CDR2 is SYDVKM. The CDR3, as DNA: TGTGCCACTAGATGGGGATACGAGCAGTACTTC. This translates into CATRWGYEQYF.

The chain links TRBV2 to TRBJ2-5, with D tentatively TRBD1 (8 bases). Germline lookup yields CDR1 SNHLY and CDR2 FYNNEI. The CDR3 runs 13 residues. Trimming stripped 8 bases from V and 4 bases from J, with 14 bases between. CDR3 loop: CASLTGEGETQYF. CDR3 in DNA: TGTGCCAGCTTGACAGGGGAGGGAGAGACCCAGTACTTC.